This T cell receptor beta chain was recorded in a study of blood T cell repertoires in COVID-19. About the research overall: The cDNA or gDNA used as material had been derived from T cells, B-cell-depleted T cells, or PBMCs.

The table came from immunoSEQ multiplex PCR; TCRdb's copy has only in-frame clones and leaves some out. The sample holds some 200,000 clones; roughly 76% are singletons and the top ten take roughly 12%. The CDR3 runs 13 residues. CDR1 and CDR2 (germline): WNHNN, SYGVQD (reference sequence). The ends were cut back, 6 bases at V and 5 bases at J, with 13 bases in the middle. This clone was seen once. This receptor was taken from an elderly woman with COVID-19, enrolled during active disease. The chain joins TRBV10-1 to TRBJ1-2, with D unresolved. What was sequenced was peripheral blood. The DNA for the CDR3 is TGCGCCAGCAGCCCGGACGGGAGTTATGGCTACACCTTC. Protein sequence: CASSPDGSYGYTF.